This is a list of T cell receptor beta chains from one sample in a study of shared clonotypes between healthy human individuals. Sequencing used immunoSEQ multiplex PCR; TCRdb keeps in-frame clones, though not all of them. Of over a million clones in the sample, approximately 96% were seen once. Sequenced sample: naive CD4+ T cells sorted from blood. These receptors were taken from a young man in good health. The CDR3 runs from the conserved cysteine through the conserved F or W. The order of the fields is clone size, J gene, D gene, V gene, CDR3 DNA, CDR3 protein. D genes are given only for firm matches. Size is stated for part of the rows, as once, few or many counts, or as a class when the clone is expanded.

>NA|TRBJ2-7|NA|TRBV5-4
TGTGCCAGCAGCTTGGACGGTACCGGGCATCACGAGCAGTACTTC
CASSLDGTGHHEQYF
>NA|TRBJ2-3|NA|TRBV6-5
TGTGCCAGCAGTTACAGCGCACCGAGCACAGATACGCAGTATTTT
CASSYSAPSTDTQYF
>NA|TRBJ2-3|NA|TRBV4-3
TGCGCCAGCAGCCAAGTTCCCCCCGCAGTTGGAGATACGCAGTATTTT
CASSQVPPAVGDTQYF
>NA|TRBJ2-3|TRBD2|TRBV5-1
TGCGCCAGCAGCTTGGACTCGGGAGGGTTGACAGATACGCAGTATTTT
CASSLDSGGLTDTQYF
>NA|TRBJ1-5|TRBD1|TRBV28
TGTGCCAGCAGATCCGAGACAGGGCTGGTTCAGCCCCAGCATTTT
CASRSETGLVQPQHF
>NA|TRBJ1-1|NA|TRBV5-1
TGCGCCAGCAGCTTCAAGCCTGCCGTAGAAGCTTTCTTT
CASSFKPAVEAFF
>NA|TRBJ2-2|TRBD2|TRBV11-1
TGTGCCAGCAGACGACTAGCGGGAGCGGACACCGGGGAGCTGTTTTTT
CASRRLAGADTGELFF
>NA|TRBJ2-7|TRBD1|TRBV7-9
TGTGCCAGCAGCTACCGGGACAGGTGGTACGAGCAGTACTTC
CASSYRDRWYEQYF
>NA|TRBJ2-7|NA|TRBV11-3
TGTGCCAGCAGCTTACGGACGGAATACGAGCAGTACTTC
CASSLRTEYEQYF
>few|TRBJ2-7|NA|TRBV19
TGTGCCAGTAGTACCACGTGGGGGGAGCAGTACTTC
CASSTTWGEQYF
>few|TRBJ2-7|TRBD2|TRBV18
TGTGCCAGCTCACCAATCGGGACTAGCTCCTACGAGCAGTACTTC
CASSPIGTSSYEQYF
>NA|TRBJ2-1|NA|TRBV2
TGTGCCAGCAGTGACCAGGGAATTAGGAATGAGCAGTTCTTC
CASSDQGIRNEQFF
>NA|TRBJ2-7|NA|TRBV27
TGTGCCAGCAGTCCTGCGGAAGCCTACGAGCAGTACTTC
CASSPAEAYEQYF
>NA|TRBJ2-5|TRBD1|TRBV7-6
TGTGCCAGCAGCTTAAATTTACCCGGGACAGGGCTTGGAGAGACCCAGTACTTC
CASSLNLPGTGLGETQYF
>NA|TRBJ2-7|NA|TRBV6-5
TGTGCCAGCAGTTACTACCCACTGGACTCCTACGAGCAGTACTTC
CASSYYPLDSYEQYF
>NA|TRBJ2-1|TRBD2|TRBV7-3
TGTGCCAGCAGCTTGACTAGCGGGGCCTACAATGAGCAGTTCTTC
CASSLTSGAYNEQFF
>NA|TRBJ2-7|NA|TRBV5-1
TGCGCCAGCAGTATACGAGTCGACAGACCTACCTACGAGCAGTACTTC
CASSIRVDRPTYEQYF
>NA|TRBJ2-5|TRBD2|TRBV11-2
TGTGCCAGCAGCCCCGGACTAGCGGGAGGGAGGGAGACCCAGTACTTC
CASSPGLAGGRETQYF